Listed below are T cell receptor beta chains from one sample, sequenced in a study of blood T cell repertoires in COVID-19. Repertoires were generated with immunoSEQ multiplex PCR, while TCRdb's copy carries only in-frame clones and drops some. The sample holds around 260,000 clones, more than 85% seen once. Specimen: peripheral blood. Receptors originate from a woman in her 30s with COVID-19, enrolled during active disease. Each CDR3 is given with its conserved first and last residue. The order of the fields is V gene, clone size, D gene, J gene, CDR3 DNA, CDR3 protein. D genes are given only for firm matches. Expanded clones get a size class; other rows say once, few or many, or leave the size out.

TRBV15	.	.	TRBJ1-4	TGTGCCACCAGCAGAGATGTACAGTGGAATGAAAAACTGTTTTTT	CATSRDVQWNEKLFF
TRBV27	few	TRBD1	TRBJ1-5	TGTGCCAGCAGTTTCCGGGACAGGGGGTTAGGGAGCAATCAGCCCCAGCATTTT	CASSFRDRGLGSNQPQHF
TRBV19	once	.	TRBJ1-6	TGTGCCAGTAGTCGCTATGGGACACCAAGTTCACCCCTCCACTTT	CASSRYGTPSSPLHF
TRBV7-9	.	.	TRBJ2-7	TGTGCCAGCAGCTCGGGTTATTCCTACGAGCAGTACTTC	CASSSGYSYEQYF
TRBV19	.	TRBD1	TRBJ2-7	TGTGCCAGTGCTACCGGGACAGGACCCTACGAGCAGTACTTC	CASATGTGPYEQYF
TRBV18	.	.	TRBJ2-7	TGTGCCAGCTCACCAATACAGCGAGGGGAGCAGTACTTC	CASSPIQRGEQYF
TRBV3-1/TRBV3-2	.	TRBD2	TRBJ2-7	TGTGCCAGCAGCCAAGAGACCACTAGCGGGAGAAGTGAGCAGTACTTC	CASSQETTSGRSEQYF
TRBV7-6	.	TRBD1	TRBJ2-7	TGTGCCAGCAGCTTAGAGGACAGGGGGGGAACTTACGAGCAGTACTTC	CASSLEDRGGTYEQYF
TRBV10-3	.	.	TRBJ1-2	TGTGCCATCAGTGAGGACAGTCTCTATGGCTACACCTTC	CAISEDSLYGYTF
TRBV6-5	.	TRBD2	TRBJ2-7	TGTGCCAGCAGGCTACTAGCGGGTGCAACCTACGAGCAGTACTTC	CASRLLAGATYEQYF
TRBV19	.	TRBD1	TRBJ1-1	TGTGCCAGTAGGGTACAGGGGGTCAACACTGAAGCTTTCTTT	CASRVQGVNTEAFF
TRBV5-4	.	TRBD2	TRBJ2-7	TGTGCCAGCAGCTTGGGGCGGGAGCACCACGAGCAGTACTTC	CASSLGREHHEQYF
TRBV5-1	.	.	TRBJ1-1	TGCGCCAGCAGCTTGGCGGGGGACCTTGAAGCTTTCTTT	CASSLAGDLEAFF
TRBV25-1	.	TRBD1	TRBJ2-3	TGTGCCAGCAGTGAATTGGGACAGGGAGTGAGCACAGATACGCAGTATTTT	CASSELGQGVSTDTQYF
TRBV5-1	.	.	TRBJ1-6	TGCGCCAGCACCTCGACCGGGGATAATTCACCCCTCCACTTT	CASTSTGDNSPLHF
TRBV14	few	TRBD1	TRBJ1-2	TGTGCCAGCAGCCCTATGTCCCGGGACAGGGTTGGCTACACCTTC	CASSPMSRDRVGYTF
TRBV11-2	.	.	TRBJ1-1	TGTGCCAGCAGCTGGACAGAGTGGACTGAAGCTTTCTTT	CASSWTEWTEAFF
TRBV4-1	.	TRBD1	TRBJ2-3	TGCGCCAGCAGCCACCAAGTCGACAGGGGTTACACAGATACGCAGTATTTT	CASSHQVDRGYTDTQYF
TRBV16	once	.	TRBJ1-3	TGTGCCAGCAGCCAAACGAGCTCTGGAAACACCATATATTTT	CASSQTSSGNTIYF
TRBV12-3/TRBV12-4	.	.	TRBJ1-1	TGTGCCAGCAGTCCGAACAGGAACACTGAAGCTTTCTTT	CASSPNRNTEAFF
TRBV12-3/TRBV12-4	.	.	TRBJ1-2	TGTGCCAGCAGGAACCCAGGCAGCTATGGCTACACCTTC	CASRNPGSYGYTF
TRBV19	.	TRBD2	TRBJ2-1	TGTGCCAGTAGTACTGGACTAGCGGGAGGTGGTGAGCAGTTCTTC	CASSTGLAGGGEQFF
TRBV2	.	TRBD1	TRBJ1-6	TGTGCCAGCAAGGAGGGACAGGGGAATTCACCCCTCCACTTT	CASKEGQGNSPLHF
TRBV30	.	TRBD1	TRBJ1-1	TGTGCCTGGAGTGTCCGGACAGGGGGGCGTCCGTGGAACACTGAAGCTTTCTTT	CAWSVRTGGRPWNTEAFF
TRBV29-1	once	TRBD1	TRBJ1-2	TGCAGCGTCGACAGGGAAATTGGCTACACCTTC	CSVDREIGYTF
TRBV18	.	.	TRBJ2-1	TGTGCCAGCTCACCGGCCCCGGCAGAGACAGTGCATGAGCAGTTCTTC	CASSPAPAETVHEQFF
TRBV16	.	TRBD1	TRBJ2-7	TGTGCCAGCAGCCAATCGAATGGTGGGACAGGGGAGTTCGAGCAGTACTTC	CASSQSNGGTGEFEQYF
TRBV19	.	TRBD1	TRBJ1-5	TGTGCCAGTAATGACAGGGGGCTTCAGCCCCAGCATTTT	CASNDRGLQPQHF
TRBV28	.	TRBD1	TRBJ2-7	TGTGCCAGCAGTTCCTTAGGGCAAACAGGGACAGGGAGCTCCTACGAGCAGTACTTC	CASSSLGQTGTGSSYEQYF
TRBV23-1	.	.	TRBJ2-4	TGCGCCAGCAGTCATCGGAGCATTCAGTACTTC	CASSHRSIQYF
TRBV23-1	.	.	TRBJ1-5	TGCGCCAGCAGTCCCGGGGGCAATCAGCCCCAGCATTTT	CASSPGGNQPQHF
TRBV12-3/TRBV12-4	.	.	TRBJ1-5	TGTGCCAGCAGTCCCCCGCAGCAGCCCCAGCATTTT	CASSPPQQPQHF
TRBV9	once	.	TRBJ1-6	TGTGCCAGCAGCGTAGGACCCGGCGGGCGCGAGTCACCCCTCCACTTT	CASSVGPGGRESPLHF
TRBV9	.	TRBD1	TRBJ1-3	TGTGCCAGCAGCGTCCGGGACAGGACCGTAATCTTTGGAAACACCATATATTTT	CASSVRDRTVIFGNTIYF
TRBV28	.	.	TRBJ2-1	TGTGCCAGCGGGGTAGGGGACTCCTACAATGAGCAGTTCTTC	CASGVGDSYNEQFF
TRBV11-2	.	.	TRBJ2-5	TGTGCCAGCAGCTTAAAGGGGAGGGAGACCCAGTACTTC	CASSLKGRETQYF
TRBV3-1/TRBV3-2	.	.	TRBJ1-1	TGTGCCAGCAGCCAGGGGGCGTACAGCATGAACACTGAAGCTTTCTTT	CASSQGAYSMNTEAFF
TRBV19	.	TRBD2	TRBJ2-2	TGTGCCAGTTCGGATAGCGGGAGGGCCAACACCGGGGAGCTGTTTTTT	CASSDSGRANTGELFF
TRBV5-1	.	.	TRBJ2-7	TGCGCCAGCAGCTTGGCGACAGCCTACGAGCAGTACTTC	CASSLATAYEQYF
TRBV5-1	.	TRBD1	TRBJ1-1	TGCGCCAGCAGCCTACTGGCCCCGGGACAGCCTGAAGCTTTCTTT	CASSLLAPGQPEAFF
TRBV18	.	.	TRBJ2-7	TGTGCCAGCTCACTGGAGCCCCTTATTTACCAGTACTTC	CASSLEPLIYQYF
TRBV12-2	.	.	TRBJ1-6	TGTGCAAGTCGCTTAGGGACACCTTCCTATAATTCACCCCTCCACTTT	CASRLGTPSYNSPLHF
TRBV6-5	.	TRBD1	TRBJ1-5	TGTGCCAGCAGTTCTCCGGGACAGGGCAATCAGCCCCAGCATTTT	CASSSPGQGNQPQHF
TRBV24-1	.	TRBD1	TRBJ2-5	TGTGCCACCAGTCAGACAGGGGAAAGGGAAGAGACCCAGTACTTC	CATSQTGEREETQYF
TRBV7-9	.	.	TRBJ2-7	TGTGCCAGCAGCCTCTTGGGGAGTCCCTACGAGCAGTACTTC	CASSLLGSPYEQYF